This T cell receptor beta chain was identified during a study of blood T cells in healthy people across ages. This clonotype was recorded a few times. Its antigen is not known. Together with a sample-barcoded 5' primer, a J-beta primer mix was included in a second PCR lasting roughly 6 to 12 cycles. TCRdb fed the 5' RACE reads into MiXCR, producing one record per CDR3 protein. The repertoire includes some 670,000 distinct CDR3 sequences, about 50% of them detected once, and roughly 14% sits in the top ten. Russia was home to the donors, healthy Caucasian individuals aged roughly 6 to 100. The authors isolated at least 7 million PBMCs per sample. The total RNA that was extracted per sample amounted to at least 5 micrograms. This CDR3 has 14 amino acids. Germline CDR1 is GTSNPN and CDR2 is SVGIG (reference sequence). The V gene end was trimmed by 4 bases and the J gene end by 6 bases; junction bases not matched to a gene: 5.

Study results and caveats: Diversity estimates drawn from one million T cells were deemed underestimates.

The rearrangement joins TRBV30 to TRBJ2-2, with TRBD1 identical over 10 bases. Sequencing used blood. The origin of this receptor is a woman of 80 years or more in good health. In DNA, the CDR3 is TGTGCCTGGAAAGGACAGGGGGTTGCCGGGGAGCTGTTTTTT. It is translated as CAWKGQGVAGELFF.